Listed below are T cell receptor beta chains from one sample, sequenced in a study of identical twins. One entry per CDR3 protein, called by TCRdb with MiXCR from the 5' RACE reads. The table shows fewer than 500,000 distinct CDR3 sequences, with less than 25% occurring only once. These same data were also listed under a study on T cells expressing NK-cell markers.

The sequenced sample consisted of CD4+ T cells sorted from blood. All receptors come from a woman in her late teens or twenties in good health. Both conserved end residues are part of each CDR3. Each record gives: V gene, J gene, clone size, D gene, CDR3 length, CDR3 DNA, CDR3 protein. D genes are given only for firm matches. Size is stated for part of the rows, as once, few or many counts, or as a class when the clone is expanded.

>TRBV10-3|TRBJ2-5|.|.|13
TGTGCCATCGCCGGAGGGTTCGTAGAGACCCAGTACTTC
CAIAGGFVETQYF
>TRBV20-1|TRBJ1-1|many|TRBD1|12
TGCAGTGCTAGCAGTCCTGACAGGGGAGCTTTCTTT
CSASSPDRGAFF
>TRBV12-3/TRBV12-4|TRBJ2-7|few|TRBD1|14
TGTGCCAGCAGAAGGACAGGGGTAACCTACGAGCAGTACTTC
CASRRTGVTYEQYF
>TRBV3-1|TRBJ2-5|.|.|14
TGTGCCAGCAGCCAACGGAGCGGAGGGGAGACCCAGTACTTC
CASSQRSGGETQYF
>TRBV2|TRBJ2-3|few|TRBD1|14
TGTGCCATGCCACAGGGGAGTAGCACAGATACGCAGTATTTT
CAMPQGSSTDTQYF
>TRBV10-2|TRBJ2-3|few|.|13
TGCGCCAGCACCTCGGCCGTCACAGATACGCAGTATTTT
CASTSAVTDTQYF
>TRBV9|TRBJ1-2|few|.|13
TGTGCCAGCAGCGTAACGCAGTACTATGGCTACACCTTC
CASSVTQYYGYTF
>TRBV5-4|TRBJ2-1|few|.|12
TGTGCCAGCAGCTTGCGAAAGGGTGAGCAGTTCTTC
CASSLRKGEQFF
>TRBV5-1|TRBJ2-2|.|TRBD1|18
TGCGCCAGCAGCTTGGGCAGGGGGCTTTTGAGTCGATCCGGGGAGCTGTTTTTT
CASSLGRGLLSRSGELFF
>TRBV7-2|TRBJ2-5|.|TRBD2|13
TGTGCCAGCAGCGGGACTAATCAAGAGACCCAGTACTTC
CASSGTNQETQYF
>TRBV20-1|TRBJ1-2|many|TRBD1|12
TGCAGTGCAAGACAGGGCGATGGGGGCTACACCTTC
CSARQGDGGYTF
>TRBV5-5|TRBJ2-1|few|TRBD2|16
TGTGCCAGCAGCTTGAATCCTGGGACTAGCGGGAGGGCCATGTTCTTC
CASSLNPGTSGRAMFF
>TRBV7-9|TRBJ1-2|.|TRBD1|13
TGTGCCAGCAGACTTACAGGGGAAGAAGGCTACACCTTC
CASRLTGEEGYTF
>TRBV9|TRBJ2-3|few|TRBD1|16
TGTGCCAGCAGCTCCGGACAGGGGCTCCTCACAGATACGCAGTATTTT
CASSSGQGLLTDTQYF
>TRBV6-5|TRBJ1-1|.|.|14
TGTGCCAGCAGTTACGGGTCGGGGTTCACTGAAGCTTTCTTT
CASSYGSGFTEAFF
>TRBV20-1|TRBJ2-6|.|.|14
TGCAGTGCTAGATCGGGATCTGGGGCCAACGTCCTGACTTTC
CSARSGSGANVLTF
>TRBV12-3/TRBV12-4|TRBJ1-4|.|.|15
TGTGCCAGCACCTACATCGGAGGTTCCGGTGAAAAACTGTTTTTT
CASTYIGGSGEKLFF
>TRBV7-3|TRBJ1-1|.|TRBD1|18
TGTGCCAGCAGTTCTCGACCGGGACAGGGGGCGCGTACCCCTGAAGCTTTCTTT
CASSSRPGQGARTPEAFF
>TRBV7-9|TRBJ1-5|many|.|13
TGTGCCAGCAGCTTAGGGTCTAGTCAGCCCCAGCATTTT
CASSLGSSQPQHF
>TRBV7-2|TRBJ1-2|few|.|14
TGTGCCAGCAGCTTAGCGATCCGCGACTATGGCTACACCTTC
CASSLAIRDYGYTF
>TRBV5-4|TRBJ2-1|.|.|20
TGTGCCAGCAGCTTCGATAAGAACAGTGAGCTTCGTGGGTATTACAATGAGCAGTTCTTC
CASSFDKNSELRGYYNEQFF
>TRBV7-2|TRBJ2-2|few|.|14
TGTGCCAGCAATGACCAACCGAACACCGGGGAGCTGTTTTTT
CASNDQPNTGELFF
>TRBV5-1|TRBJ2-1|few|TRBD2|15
TGCGCCAGCAGCCTGGGCGGGACTAGCTTCAATGAGCAGTTCTTC
CASSLGGTSFNEQFF
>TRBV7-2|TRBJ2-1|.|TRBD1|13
TGTGCCAGCAGCTTAGCTAAAGTGACAGGGGGCTCCTTC
CASSLAKVTGGSF
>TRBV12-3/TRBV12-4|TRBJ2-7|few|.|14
TGTGCCAGCAGCCCGACAGGTAGCGCGTACGAGCAGTACTTC
CASSPTGSAYEQYF
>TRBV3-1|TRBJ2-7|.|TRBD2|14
TGTGCCAGCAGTCGGACTAGCGGTTTCTACGAGCAGTACTTC
CASSRTSGFYEQYF
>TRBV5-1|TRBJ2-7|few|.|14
TGCGCCAGCAGCTTCGGCATCTTGGGTGGCGAGCAGTACTTC
CASSFGILGGEQYF
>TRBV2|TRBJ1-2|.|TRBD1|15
TGTGCCAGCAGTGAACGGACAGGGCGCGACTATGGCTACACCTTC
CASSERTGRDYGYTF
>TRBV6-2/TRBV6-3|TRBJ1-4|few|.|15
TGTGCCAGCAGTTACCGCCAGACAACTAATGAAAAACTGTTTTTT
CASSYRQTTNEKLFF
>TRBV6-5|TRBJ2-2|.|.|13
TGTGCCAGCAGTTTTGTGGTATGGGGGGAGCTGTTTTTT
CASSFVVWGELFF
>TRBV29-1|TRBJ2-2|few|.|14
TGCAGCGTTTTTTCTAGCGCGACTACCGGGGAGCTGTTTTTT
CSVFSSATTGELFF
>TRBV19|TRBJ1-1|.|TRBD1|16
TGTGCCAGTAGCAAGGATCCGGGACAGAGGTTCCCTGAAGCTTTCTTT
CASSKDPGQRFPEAFF
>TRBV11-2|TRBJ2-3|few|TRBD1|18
TGTGCCAGCAGTCGCAAGCCGGGACAGGGTGGGAGCACAGATACGCAGTATTTT
CASSRKPGQGGSTDTQYF
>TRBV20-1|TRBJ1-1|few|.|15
TGCAGTGCTAGTGGGCTTGGGGGCTGGAACACTGAAGCTTTCTTT
CSASGLGGWNTEAFF
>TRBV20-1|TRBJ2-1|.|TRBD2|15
TGCAGTGCTAGGTCTGCTAGCGGGAGGTACAATGAGCAGTTCTTC
CSARSASGRYNEQFF
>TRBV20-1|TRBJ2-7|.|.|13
TGCAGTGCTAGAGGCCCCGGATTCTACGAGCAGTACTTC
CSARGPGFYEQYF
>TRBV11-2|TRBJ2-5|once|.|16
TGTGCCAGCAGCTACTCGAGACAGGCGAGACGAGAGACCCAGTACTTC
CASSYSRQARRETQYF
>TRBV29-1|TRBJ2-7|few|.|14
TGCAGCGTTGAGAAGACATCAAGCCCTTACGAGCAGTACTTC
CSVEKTSSPYEQYF
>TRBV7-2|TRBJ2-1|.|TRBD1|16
TGTGCCAGCAGCTTAGGGCGCCGGGACAGGTACAATGAGCAGTTCTTC
CASSLGRRDRYNEQFF
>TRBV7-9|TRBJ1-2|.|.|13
TGTGCCAGCAGCCTCGGACCGGTTGGGGGCTACACCTTC
CASSLGPVGGYTF
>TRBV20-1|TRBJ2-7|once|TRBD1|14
TGCAGTGCTGCGAAGCAGGGGGCCAACTACGAGCAGTACTTC
CSAAKQGANYEQYF
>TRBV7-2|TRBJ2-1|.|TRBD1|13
TGTGCCAGCAGCACTGACAGGGTCAATGAGCAGTTCTTC
CASSTDRVNEQFF
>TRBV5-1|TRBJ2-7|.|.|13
TGCGCCAGCAGCTCAGGGCTCCCCAACGAGCAGTACTTC
CASSSGLPNEQYF
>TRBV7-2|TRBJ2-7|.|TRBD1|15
TGTGCCAGCAGCTTAGACAGGGGGCCCTCCTACGAGCAGTACTTC
CASSLDRGPSYEQYF
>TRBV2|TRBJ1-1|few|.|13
TGTGCCAGCAGTGAAATGAGGGGAGCTGAAGCTTTCTTT
CASSEMRGAEAFF
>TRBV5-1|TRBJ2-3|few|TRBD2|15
TGCGCCAGCAGCGTAAGCGGGGGGTACACAGATACGCAGTATTTT
CASSVSGGYTDTQYF
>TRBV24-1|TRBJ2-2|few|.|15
TGTGCCACCAGTGATTCCGGGAGAGGGGCCGGGGAGCTGTTTTTT
CATSDSGRGAGELFF